This entry is about one TCR beta chain. Antigen specificity is unknown. The data are from a study of OX40 agonist ivuxolimab in advanced cancers. For the study at large: Antecedent anti-PD-1, anti-PD-L1 or anti-CTLA-4 therapy was permissible, with around 41% having received some. Whole-study results and caveats: At 0.1 to 3.0 mg/kg, clonal expansion of CD4+ and CD8+ blood T cells had occurred by week 6. Average numbers of expanded clones were greater in CD8+ T cells than in CD4+. Clonal expansion among partial responders at 0.1-3.0 mg/kg ranked near the lowest.

CDR1 is SQVTM, CDR2 ANQGSEA, per germline. Trimming cost V 5 bases and J 4 bases, with 13 bases left between them. The CDR3 has 13 residues. Only in-frame clones appear in the TCRdb table, and some are missing; sequencing was by immunoSEQ multiplex PCR. The table records fewer than 95,000 clones, about 90% of them present only once. This sequence joins TRBV29-1 and TRBJ2-3, with a possible D match to TRBD1 (6 bases). Sequenced material: CD4+ or CD8+ T cells sorted from blood, taken in a trial of the OX40 agonist ivuxolimab. This clonotype was sampled from an adult with an advanced solid tumor such as melanoma, head and neck, liver or kidney cancer. Here the CDR3 DNA reads TGCAGCGTTAGGGGACAATCCTCAGATACGCAGTATTTT. Amino acids: CSVRGQSSDTQYF.